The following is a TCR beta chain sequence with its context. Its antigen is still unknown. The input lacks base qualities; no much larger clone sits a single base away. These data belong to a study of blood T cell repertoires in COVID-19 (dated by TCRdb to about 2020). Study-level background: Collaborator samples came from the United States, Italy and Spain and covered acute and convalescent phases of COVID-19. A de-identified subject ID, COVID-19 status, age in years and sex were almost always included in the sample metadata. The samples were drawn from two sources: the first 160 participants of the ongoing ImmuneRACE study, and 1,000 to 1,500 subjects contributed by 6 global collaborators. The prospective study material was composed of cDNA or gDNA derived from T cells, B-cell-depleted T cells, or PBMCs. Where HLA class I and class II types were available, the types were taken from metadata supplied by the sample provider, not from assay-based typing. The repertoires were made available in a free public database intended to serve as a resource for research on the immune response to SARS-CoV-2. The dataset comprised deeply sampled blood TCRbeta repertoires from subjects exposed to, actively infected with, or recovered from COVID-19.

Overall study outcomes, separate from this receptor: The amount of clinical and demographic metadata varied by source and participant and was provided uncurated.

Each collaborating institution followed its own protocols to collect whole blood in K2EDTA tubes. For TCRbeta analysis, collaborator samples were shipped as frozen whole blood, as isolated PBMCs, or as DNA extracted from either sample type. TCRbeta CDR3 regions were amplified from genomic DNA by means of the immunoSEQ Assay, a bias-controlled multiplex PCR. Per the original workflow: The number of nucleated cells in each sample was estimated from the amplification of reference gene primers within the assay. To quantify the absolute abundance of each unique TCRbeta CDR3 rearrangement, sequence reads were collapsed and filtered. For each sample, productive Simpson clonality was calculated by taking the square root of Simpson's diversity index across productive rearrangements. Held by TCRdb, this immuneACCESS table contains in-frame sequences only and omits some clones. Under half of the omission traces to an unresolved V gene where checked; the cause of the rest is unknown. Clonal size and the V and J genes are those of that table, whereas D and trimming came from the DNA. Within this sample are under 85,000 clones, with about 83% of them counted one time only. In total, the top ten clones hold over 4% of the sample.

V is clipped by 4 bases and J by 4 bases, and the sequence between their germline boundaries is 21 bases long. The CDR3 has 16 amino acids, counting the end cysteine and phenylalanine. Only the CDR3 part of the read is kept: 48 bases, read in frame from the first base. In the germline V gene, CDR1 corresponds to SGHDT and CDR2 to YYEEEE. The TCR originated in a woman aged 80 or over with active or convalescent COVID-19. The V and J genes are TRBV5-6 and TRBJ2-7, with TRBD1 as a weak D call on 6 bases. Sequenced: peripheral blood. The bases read TGTGCCAGCAGCCCGGATCCCGGGACAACAGGGTACGAGCAGTACTTC. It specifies CASSPDPGTTGYEQYF.